This is a list of T cell receptor beta chains from one sample in a study of monozygotic twins with inflammatory bowel disease. TCRdb re-called the 5' RACE reads and gives one entry per CDR3 protein, without DNA. The sample includes over 100,000 distinct CDR3 sequences. The sequencing input was blood. These TCRs come from a human donor with ulcerative colitis or Crohn's disease, or a healthy co-twin of an affected twin (not recorded which). The CDR3 runs from the conserved cysteine through the conserved F or W.

j_call v_call cdr3_aa
TRBJ2-7 TRBV7-9 CASSPAGLAGGEQYF
TRBJ2-7 TRBV5-1 CASSLRGILYEQYF
TRBJ1-2 TRBV20-1 CSAARTGGKEDGYTF
TRBJ2-3 TRBV28 CASSPTETSGSGTQYF
TRBJ2-5 TRBV24-1 CATSEAGDGETQYF
TRBJ1-2 TRBV5-6 CASSPGGGTQIYGYTF
TRBJ2-3 TRBV12-3/TRBV12-4 CASSPVDSVYTDTQYF
TRBJ1-1 TRBV9 CASSVVARGTEAFF
TRBJ2-3 TRBV7-8 CASSRHREADTQYF
TRBJ1-5 TRBV23-1 CASSYSGTQCNQPQHF
TRBJ2-1 TRBV4-3 CASSPHGTSGSDEQFF
TRBJ1-5 TRBV18 CASSPVQDQPQHF
TRBJ2-1 TRBV20-1 CSARAGGPYNEQFF
TRBJ1-6 TRBV27 CASTTTGSNSPLHF